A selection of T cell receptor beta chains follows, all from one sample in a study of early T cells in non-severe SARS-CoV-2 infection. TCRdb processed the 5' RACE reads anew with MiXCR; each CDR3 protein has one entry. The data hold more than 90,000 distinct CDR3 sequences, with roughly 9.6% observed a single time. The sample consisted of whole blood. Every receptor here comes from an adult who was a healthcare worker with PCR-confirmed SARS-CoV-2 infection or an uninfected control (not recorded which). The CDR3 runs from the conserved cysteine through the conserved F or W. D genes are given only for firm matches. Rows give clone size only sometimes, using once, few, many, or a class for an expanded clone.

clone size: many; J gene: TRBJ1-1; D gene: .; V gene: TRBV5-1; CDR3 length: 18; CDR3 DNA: TGCGCCAGCAGCACAACCACAGGGAGGCCCCGCGGGTTTGCTGAAGCTTTCTTT; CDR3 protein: CASSTTTGRPRGFAEAFF
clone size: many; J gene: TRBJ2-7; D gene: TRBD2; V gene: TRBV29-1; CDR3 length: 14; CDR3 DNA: TGCAGCGTTGGAGGAGCGGGAGGGAAATACGAGCAGTACTTC; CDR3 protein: CSVGGAGGKYEQYF
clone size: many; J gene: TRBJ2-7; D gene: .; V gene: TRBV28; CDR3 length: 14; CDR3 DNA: TGTGCCAGCAACGACGGGACAAGGGCCTCCGAGCAGTACTTC; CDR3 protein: CASNDGTRASEQYF
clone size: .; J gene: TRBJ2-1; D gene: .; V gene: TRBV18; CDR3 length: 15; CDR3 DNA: TGTGCCAGCTCACCCCGGGAACTACTCAACAATGAGCAGTTCTTC; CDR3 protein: CASSPRELLNNEQFF
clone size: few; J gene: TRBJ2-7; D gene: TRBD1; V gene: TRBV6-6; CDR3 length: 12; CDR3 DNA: TGTGCCAGCAGTTCAAACAGGGGCGAGCAGTACTTC; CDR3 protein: CASSSNRGEQYF
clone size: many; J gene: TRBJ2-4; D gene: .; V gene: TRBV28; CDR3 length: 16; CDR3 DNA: TGTGCCAGCAGTTTTTCAGGGGTCCTAGCCAAAAACATTCAGTACTTC; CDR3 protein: CASSFSGVLAKNIQYF
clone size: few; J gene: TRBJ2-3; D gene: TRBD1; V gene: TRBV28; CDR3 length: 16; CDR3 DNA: TGTGCCAGCAGTTTAGCAGGGGGCATCAGCACAGATACGCAGTATTTT; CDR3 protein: CASSLAGGISTDTQYF
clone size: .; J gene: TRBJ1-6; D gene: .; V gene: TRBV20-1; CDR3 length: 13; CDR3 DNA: TGCAGTGGAACGGCCGATCTTAATTCACCCCTCCACTTT; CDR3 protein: CSGTADLNSPLHF
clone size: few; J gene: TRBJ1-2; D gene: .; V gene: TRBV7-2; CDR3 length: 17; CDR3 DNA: TGTGCCAGCAGCTTAGCGGGGGCCCTTGGACGGAACTATGGCTACACCTTC; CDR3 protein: CASSLAGALGRNYGYTF
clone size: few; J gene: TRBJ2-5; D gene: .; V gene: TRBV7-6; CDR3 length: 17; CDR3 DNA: TGTGCCAGCAGCTTATCCCCTGGCGACGTCCGGAGGGAGACCCAGTACTTC; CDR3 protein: CASSLSPGDVRRETQYF
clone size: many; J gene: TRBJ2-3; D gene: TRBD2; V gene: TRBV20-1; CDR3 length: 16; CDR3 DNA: TGCAGTGCTAGCGGGACTAGCGGGGGGAGCACAGATACGCAGTATTTT; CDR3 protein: CSASGTSGGSTDTQYF
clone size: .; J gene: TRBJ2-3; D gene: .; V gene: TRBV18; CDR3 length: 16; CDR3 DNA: TGTGCCAGCTCACCGCAGGAGGTCTCTTACACAGATACGCAGTATTTT; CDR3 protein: CASSPQEVSYTDTQYF
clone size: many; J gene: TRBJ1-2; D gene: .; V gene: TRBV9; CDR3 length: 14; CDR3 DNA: TGTGCCAGCAGCGTAATGGGCACGCCCTATGGCTACACCTTC; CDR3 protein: CASSVMGTPYGYTF
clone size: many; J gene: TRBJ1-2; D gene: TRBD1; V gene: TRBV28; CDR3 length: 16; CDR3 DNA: TGTGCCAGCAGTTTAATGGGGGGCACAGGGGACTATGGCTACACCTTC; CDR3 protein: CASSLMGGTGDYGYTF
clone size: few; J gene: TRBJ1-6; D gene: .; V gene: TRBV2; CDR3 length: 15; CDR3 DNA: TGTGCCGGGAAAAAGGGAACAACCTATAATTCACCCCTCCACTTT; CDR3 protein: CAGKKGTTYNSPLHF
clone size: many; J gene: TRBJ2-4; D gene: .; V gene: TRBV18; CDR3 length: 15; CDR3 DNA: TGTGCCAGCTCACCGGAGCAACTAGCCAAAAACATTCAGTACTTC; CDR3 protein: CASSPEQLAKNIQYF
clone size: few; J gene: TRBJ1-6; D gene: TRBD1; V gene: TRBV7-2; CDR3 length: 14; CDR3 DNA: TGTGCCAGCAGCCCGTGGGACAGGGCTTCACCCCTCCACTTT; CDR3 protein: CASSPWDRASPLHF
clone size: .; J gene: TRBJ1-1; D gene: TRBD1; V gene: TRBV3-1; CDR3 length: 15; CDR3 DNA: TGTGCCAGCAGCCAAGATCAGGGGGGAAACACTGAAGCTTTCTTT; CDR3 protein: CASSQDQGGNTEAFF
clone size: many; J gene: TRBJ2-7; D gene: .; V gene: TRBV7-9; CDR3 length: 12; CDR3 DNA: TGTGCCAGCGAGGGCAGGTCCTACGAGCAGTACTTC; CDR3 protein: CASEGRSYEQYF
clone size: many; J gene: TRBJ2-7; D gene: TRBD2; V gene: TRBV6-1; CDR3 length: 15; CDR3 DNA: TGTGCCAGCAGTGATTCGCCAGCGGGGCCCTACGAGCAGTACTTC; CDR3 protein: CASSDSPAGPYEQYF
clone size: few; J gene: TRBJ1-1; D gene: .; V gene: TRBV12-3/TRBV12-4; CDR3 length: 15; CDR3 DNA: TGTGCCAGCAGTCCCCCCCGCGGGGCGAACACTGAAGCTTTCTTT; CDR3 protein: CASSPPRGANTEAFF
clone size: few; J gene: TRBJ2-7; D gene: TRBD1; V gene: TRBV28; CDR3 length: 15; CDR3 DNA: TGTGCCAGCAGTCCTGGGACAGGCATAAAATACGAGCAGTACTTC; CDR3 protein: CASSPGTGIKYEQYF
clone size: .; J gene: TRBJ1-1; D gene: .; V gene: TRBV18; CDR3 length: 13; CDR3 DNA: TGTGCCAGCTCACCCCCTGACCCGAGGGAAGCTTTCTTT; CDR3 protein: CASSPPDPREAFF
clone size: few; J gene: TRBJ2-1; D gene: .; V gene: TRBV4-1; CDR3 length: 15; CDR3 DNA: TGCGCCAGCAGTCCAAGATTCTCGGCGGACAATGAGCAGTTCTTC; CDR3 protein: CASSPRFSADNEQFF
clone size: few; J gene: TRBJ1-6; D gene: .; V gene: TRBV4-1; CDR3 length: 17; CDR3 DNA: TGCGCCAGCAGCCAAGGGGGCAGGTTTACCTATAATTCACCCCTCCACTTT; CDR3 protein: CASSQGGRFTYNSPLHF
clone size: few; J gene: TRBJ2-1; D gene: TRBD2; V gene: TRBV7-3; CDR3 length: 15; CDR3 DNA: TGTGCCAGCAGCTTAATGCGCGGGGGGAACAATGAGCAGTTCTTC; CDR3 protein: CASSLMRGGNNEQFF
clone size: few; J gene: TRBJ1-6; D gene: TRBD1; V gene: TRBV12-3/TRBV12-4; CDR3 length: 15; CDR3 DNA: TGTGCCAGCAGTTTAAGGGGGCCCTCCTATTCACCCCTCCACTTT; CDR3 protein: CASSLRGPSYSPLHF
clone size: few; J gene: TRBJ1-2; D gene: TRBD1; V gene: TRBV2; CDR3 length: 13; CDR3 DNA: TGTGCCAGCAGCCCGACAGGGAACCATGGCTACACCTTC; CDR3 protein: CASSPTGNHGYTF
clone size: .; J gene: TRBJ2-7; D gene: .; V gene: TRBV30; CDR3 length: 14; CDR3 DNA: TGTGCCTGGGGTGTAGGTAGCGCAAAGTTGGGGCAGTACTTC; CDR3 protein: CAWGVGSAKLGQYF
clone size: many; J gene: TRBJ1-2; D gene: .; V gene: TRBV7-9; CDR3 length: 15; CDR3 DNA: TGTGCCAGCAGCACACTCGACAGTCTTAACTATGGCTACACCTTC; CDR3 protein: CASSTLDSLNYGYTF
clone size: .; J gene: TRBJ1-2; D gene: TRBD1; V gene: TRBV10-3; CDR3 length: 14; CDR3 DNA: TGTGCCATCAGTCCGGACAGGGTTATCGATGGCTACACCTTC; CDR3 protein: CAISPDRVIDGYTF
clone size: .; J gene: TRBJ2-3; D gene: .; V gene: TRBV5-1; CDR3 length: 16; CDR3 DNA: TGCGCCAGCAGTCTTGGGTGGCAGGGTATCGCAGATACGCAGTATTTT; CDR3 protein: CASSLGWQGIADTQYF
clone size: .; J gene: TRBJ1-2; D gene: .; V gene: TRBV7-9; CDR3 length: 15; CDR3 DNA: TGTGCCAGCAGCCCCGCGACAGAATTGCGCTATGGCTACACCTTC; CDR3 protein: CASSPATELRYGYTF
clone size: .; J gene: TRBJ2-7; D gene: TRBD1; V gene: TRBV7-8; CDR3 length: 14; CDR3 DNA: TGTGCCAGCAGCCCACAGGACAGGGCCTACGAGCAGTACTTC; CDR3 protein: CASSPQDRAYEQYF
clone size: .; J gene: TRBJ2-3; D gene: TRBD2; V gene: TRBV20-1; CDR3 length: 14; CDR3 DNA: TGCAGTGCCCAATCTAGCGGGAGGACAGATACGCAGTATTTT; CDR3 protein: CSAQSSGRTDTQYF
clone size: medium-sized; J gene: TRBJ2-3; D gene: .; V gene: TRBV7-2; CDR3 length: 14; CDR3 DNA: TGTGCCAGCAGCTTAGCTGGGTTGACAGATACGCAGTATTTT; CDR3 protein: CASSLAGLTDTQYF
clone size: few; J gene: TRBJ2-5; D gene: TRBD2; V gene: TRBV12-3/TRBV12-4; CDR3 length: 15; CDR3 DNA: TGTGCCAGCAGTTTACTAGCGGGGTTTCAAGAGACCCAGTACTTC; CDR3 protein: CASSLLAGFQETQYF